Sequencing of this T cell receptor (beta chain) was carried out in a study of cytomegalovirus exposure and HLA in healthy donors. The germline gives CDR1 KGHSH, CDR2 LQKENI. This CDR3 region has 14 residues. The germline V and J ends were trimmed by 1 base and 0 bases, with 7 bases remaining between them. The PCR had 60 Vbeta and 13 Jbeta primers. TCRdb keeps only in-frame clones here, not all; method: immunoSEQ multiplex PCR. The repertoire includes more than 80,000 clones, about 70% of them detected once, and roughly 6% sits in the top ten. The chain couples TRBV18 to TRBJ2-7; D gene uncertain. Sequenced material: PBMCs. This clonotype was obtained from a woman in her 50s in good health and CMV-seropositive. The CDR3 is CASSPRTRSYEQYF. CDR3 coding DNA: TGTGCCAGCTCACCACGCACGCGCTCCTACGAGCAGTACTTC.